These 2 T cell receptor beta chains were all obtained from the same sample, sequenced in a study of tumor-infiltrating lymphocytes in localized non-small cell lung cancer (dated by TCRdb to the early 2020s). The library was made by the immunoSEQ multiplex PCR assay. In TCRdb, the immuneACCESS table is reduced to in-frame sequences with V and J assigned. These tables do not hold every clone; where another copy was compared, an unresolved V gene accounts for under half, and the others remain unexplained. The sample table records some 9,700 clones; 82% of these occur just once. The ten largest clones add up to about 6.9% of the sample. The sequenced sample consisted of uninvolved lung tissue not adjacent to the tumor. These receptors were obtained from a human donor with non-small cell lung cancer.

The genes are TRBV29-1 and TRBJ2-1; 9 bases are a match to TRBD2. This CDR3 has 14 amino acids. Germline V gene data show CDR1 as SQVTM and CDR2 as ANQGSEA. V trimming: 4 bases; J trimming: 3 bases; junction bases outside the gene matches: 4. The CDR3 protein is CSVGASGIYNEQFF. The CDR3 coding sequence is TGCAGCGTTGGGGCTAGCGGGATCTACAATGAGCAGTTCTTC.

The chain has TRBV4-1 and TRBJ2-7; 11 nucleotides line up with TRBD1. The CDR3 consists of 20 residues. The J segment lost 3 bases and the V segment lost 1 base, leaving 17 bases of the junction unmatched. The germline CDR1 and CDR2 sequences are MGHRA and YSYEKL. The CDR3 loop is CASSQALGQGASKLGYEQYF. CDR3 bases: TGCGCCAGCAGCCAAGCCCTAGGACAGGGGGCTTCGAAGTTGGGCTACGAGCAGTACTTC.